A selection of T cell receptor beta chains follows, all from one sample in a study of cytomegalovirus exposure and HLA in healthy donors. Produced via immunoSEQ multiplex PCR; TCRdb's table is partial and in-frame only. The sample consists of under 200,000 clones, around two thirds of them appearing once. Sequencing used PBMCs. Receptors were obtained from a man between 45 and 60 years old in good health and CMV-seronegative. CDR3s include the opening cysteine and the closing phenylalanine or tryptophan. The D gene is left open where the match is weak. Clone size is stated in some rows and not others, as once, few, many or a class when expanded.

TRBJ2-1 TRBV18 - TRBD1 CASSPRRGGSSDEQFF TGTGCCAGCTCACCACGGAGAGGGGGCTCATCCGATGAGCAGTTCTTC
TRBJ2-3 TRBV6-6 few TRBD1 CASSHWTGFGDTQYF TGTGCCAGCAGCCACTGGACAGGGTTTGGGGATACGCAGTATTTT
TRBJ2-6 TRBV9 - - CASTVGGSGANVLTF TGTGCCAGCACCGTCGGGGGCTCTGGGGCCAACGTCCTGACTTTC
TRBJ2-1 TRBV5-1 - - CASSLNPASGNEQFF TGCGCCAGCAGCCTGAACCCAGCGAGTGGCAATGAGCAGTTCTTC
TRBJ2-3 TRBV5-8 - - CASSTLAPSSTDTQYF TGTGCCAGCAGCACCCTGGCACCATCTAGCACAGATACGCAGTATTTT
TRBJ2-7 TRBV6-5 few - CASSYGVGGYSYEQYF TGTGCCAGCAGTTACGGGGTTGGGGGCTACTCCTACGAGCAGTACTTC
TRBJ1-1 TRBV11-3 - - CASSPQGNTEAFF TGTGCCAGCAGCCCACAGGGGAACACTGAAGCTTTCTTT
TRBJ1-1 TRBV7-3 - - CASSWFLDRNTEAFF TGTGCCAGCAGCTGGTTTTTGGACAGGAACACTGAAGCTTTCTTT
TRBJ1-2 TRBV4-1 - - CASSQVSTDNYGYTF TGCGCCAGCAGCCAGGTCTCGACAGATAACTATGGCTACACCTTC
TRBJ1-2 TRBV6-5 - - CASSYGDRSKAGYTF TGTGCCAGCAGTTACGGAGACCGGTCGAAGGCAGGCTACACCTTC
TRBJ1-1 TRBV11-1 - - CASSLTGGVTEAFF TGTGCCAGCAGCTTAACGGGGGGAGTTACTGAAGCTTTCTTT
TRBJ1-2 TRBV27 few - CASSLQGRSLYGYTF TGTGCCAGCAGTTTACAGGGCAGGAGCCTTTATGGCTACACCTTC
TRBJ1-2 TRBV4-3 - TRBD1 CASSQRQGGGYGYTF TGCGCCAGCAGCCAACGACAGGGAGGCGGCTATGGCTACACCTTC
TRBJ2-3 TRBV19 - - CASSMTRGVADTQYF TGTGCCAGTAGTATGACTAGGGGAGTCGCAGATACGCAGTATTTT
TRBJ2-5 TRBV5-6 - TRBD2 CASSPGAGGGETQYF TGTGCCAGCAGCCCCGGGGCGGGGGGAGGAGAGACCCAGTACTTC
TRBJ1-3 TRBV5-5 few - CASSLIGAGNTIYF TGTGCCAGCAGCTTGATCGGGGCTGGAAACACCATATATTTT
TRBJ1-4 TRBV7-2 few - CASSLGGVVGKLFF TGTGCCAGCAGCTTAGGGGGGGTAGTGGGAAAACTGTTTTTT
TRBJ1-1 TRBV14 few - CASSQDLTAEAFF TGTGCCAGCAGCCAAGATTTGACAGCTGAAGCTTTCTTT
TRBJ1-4 TRBV28 - TRBD1 CASRGQGFEKLFF TGTGCCAGCAGGGGACAGGGTTTTGAAAAACTGTTTTTT
TRBJ2-5 TRBV25-1 - - CASSVSTGQETQYF TGTGCCAGCAGTGTATCGACAGGACAAGAGACCCAGTACTTC
TRBJ1-5 TRBV7-8 - TRBD1 CASSSTGGGQPQHF TGTGCCAGCAGTTCTACAGGGGGAGGTCAGCCCCAGCATTTT
TRBJ2-7 TRBV28 - TRBD1 CATDRGPSYEQYF TGTGCAACCGACAGGGGCCCCTCCTACGAGCAGTACTTC
TRBJ2-3 TRBV7-8 - - CASSLAVAGKSDTQYF TGTGCCAGCAGCTTAGCGGTTGCGGGGAAGTCAGATACGCAGTATTTT
TRBJ1-2 TRBV7-6 - TRBD1 CASGDSRSNYGYTF TGTGCCAGCGGGGACAGCCGCTCCAACTATGGCTACACCTTC